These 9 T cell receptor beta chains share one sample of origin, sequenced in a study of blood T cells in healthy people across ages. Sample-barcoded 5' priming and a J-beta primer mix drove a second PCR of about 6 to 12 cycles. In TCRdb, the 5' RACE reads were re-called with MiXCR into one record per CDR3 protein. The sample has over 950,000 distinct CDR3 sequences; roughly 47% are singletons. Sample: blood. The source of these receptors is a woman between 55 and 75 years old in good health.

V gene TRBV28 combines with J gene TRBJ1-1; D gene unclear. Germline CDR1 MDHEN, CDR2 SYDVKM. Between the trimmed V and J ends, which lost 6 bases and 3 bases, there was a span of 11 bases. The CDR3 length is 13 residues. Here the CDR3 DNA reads TGTGCCAGCAGAACCTTACCTCACACTGAAGCTTTCTTT. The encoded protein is CASRTLPHTEAFF. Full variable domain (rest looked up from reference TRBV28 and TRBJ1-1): DVKVTQSSRYLVKRTGEKVFLECVQDMDHENMFWYRQDPGLGLRLIYFSYDVKMKEKGDIPEGYSVSREKKERFSLILESASTNQTSMYLCASRTLPHTEAFFGQGTRLTVV.

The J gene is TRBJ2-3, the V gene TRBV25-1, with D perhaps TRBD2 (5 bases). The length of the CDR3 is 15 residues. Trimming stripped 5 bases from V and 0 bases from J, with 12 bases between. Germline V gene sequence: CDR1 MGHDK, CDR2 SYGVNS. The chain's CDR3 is CASSNRRLSTDTQYF. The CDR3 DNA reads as TGTGCCAGCAGTAACCGACGACTAAGCACAGATACGCAGTATTTT.

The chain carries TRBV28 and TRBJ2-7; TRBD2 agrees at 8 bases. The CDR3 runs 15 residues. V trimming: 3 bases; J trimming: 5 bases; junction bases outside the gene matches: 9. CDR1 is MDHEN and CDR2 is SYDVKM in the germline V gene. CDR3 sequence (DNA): TGTGCCAGCAGTTTCGTCGGCGGGAGGTCGAACGAGCAGTACTTC. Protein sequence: CASSFVGGRSNEQYF.

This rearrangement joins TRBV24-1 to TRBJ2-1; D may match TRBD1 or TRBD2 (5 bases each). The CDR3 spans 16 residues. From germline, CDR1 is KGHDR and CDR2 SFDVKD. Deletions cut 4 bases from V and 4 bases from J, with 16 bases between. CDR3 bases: TGTGCCACCAGTGACTGGGGAAAGGGGAGATACAATGAGCAGTTCTTC. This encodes CATSDWGKGRYNEQFF.

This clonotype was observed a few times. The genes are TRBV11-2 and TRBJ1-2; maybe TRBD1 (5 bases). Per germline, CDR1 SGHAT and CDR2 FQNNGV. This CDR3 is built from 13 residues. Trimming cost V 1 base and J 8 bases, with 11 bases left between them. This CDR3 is CASSLGQLDGYTF. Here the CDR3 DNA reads TGTGCCAGCAGCTTAGGACAGTTGGACGGCTACACCTTC.

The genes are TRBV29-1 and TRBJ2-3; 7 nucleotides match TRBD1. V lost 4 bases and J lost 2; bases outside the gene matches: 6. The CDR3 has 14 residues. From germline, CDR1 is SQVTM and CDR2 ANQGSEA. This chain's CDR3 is CSVARDSNTDTQYF. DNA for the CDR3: TGCAGCGTTGCCAGGGACAGTAACACAGATACGCAGTATTTT.

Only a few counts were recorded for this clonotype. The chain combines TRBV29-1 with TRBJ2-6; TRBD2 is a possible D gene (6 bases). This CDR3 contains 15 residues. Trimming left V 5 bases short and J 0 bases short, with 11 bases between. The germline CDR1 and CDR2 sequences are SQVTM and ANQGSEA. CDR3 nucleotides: TGCAGCGTTCTAGGAGGGAGCTCTGGGGCCAACGTCCTGACTTTC. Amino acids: CSVLGGSSGANVLTF.

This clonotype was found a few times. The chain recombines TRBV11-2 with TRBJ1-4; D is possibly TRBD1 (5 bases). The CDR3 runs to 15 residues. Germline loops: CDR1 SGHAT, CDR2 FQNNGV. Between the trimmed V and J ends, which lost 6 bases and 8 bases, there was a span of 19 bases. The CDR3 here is CASSSTTDPLEKLFF. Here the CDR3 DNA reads TGTGCCAGCAGTTCAACGACAGATCCTTTGGAAAAACTGTTTTTT.

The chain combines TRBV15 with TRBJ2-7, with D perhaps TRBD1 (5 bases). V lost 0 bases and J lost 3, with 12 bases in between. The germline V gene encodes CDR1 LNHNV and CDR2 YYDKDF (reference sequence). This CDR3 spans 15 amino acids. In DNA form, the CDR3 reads TGTGCCACCAGCAGAGATAAAACAGGAAACTACGAGCAGTACTTC. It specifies CATSRDKTGNYEQYF. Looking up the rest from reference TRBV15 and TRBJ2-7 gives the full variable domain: DAMVIQNPRYQVTQFGKPVTLSCSQTLNHNVMYWYQQKSSQAPKLLFHYYDKDFNNEADTPDNFQSRRPNTSFCFLDIRSPGLGDTAMYLCATSRDKTGNYEQYFGPGTRLTVT.